This TCR beta chain appears in the sequencing data of a study of T cell changes during pregnancy in multiple sclerosis. The CDR3 covers 15 residues. V lost 2 bases, J lost 4 bases, and 12 bases lay in between. Germline V lookup: CDR1 MNHEY, CDR2 SMNVEV (reference sequence). This clone was seen just once. Profiled with immunoSEQ multiplex PCR; TCRdb holds only in-frame clones, not every one. Here the sample spans about 22,000 clones, roughly 84% being singletons. This material consisted of CD8+ T cells from peripheral blood mononuclear cells, taken before pregnancy. The chain combines TRBV27 with TRBJ2-1; D might be TRBD1 (6 bases). This clonotype originated in a female donor with multiple sclerosis, enrolled in a pregnancy study. The CDR3 region has the DNA TGTGCCAGCAGTTTACGACAGGCGCCATACAATGAGCAGTTCTTC. This translates into CASSLRQAPYNEQFF.